One and the same sample provided the 12 T cell receptor beta chains below, sequenced in a study of identical twins. TCRdb analysed the 5' RACE reads with MiXCR anew, one entry per CDR3 protein. Of a few hundred thousand distinct CDR3 sequences in the sample, over 8.5% were seen once. The same sample was also used in a study of yellow fever vaccine responses in identical twins.

Material for sequencing was PBMCs. Receptor source: a woman between 18 and 29 years old in good health.

This clonotype was observed a handful of times. The chain is built from TRBV24-1 and TRBJ2-7; D might be TRBD2 (6 bases). Trimming removed 7 bases from V and 2 bases from J, with 11 bases in between. The germline V gene encodes CDR1 KGHDR and CDR2 SFDVKD. The CDR3 contains 13 residues. The DNA for the CDR3 is TGTGCCACCAGAGCAGGAGGGGCCTACGAGCAGTACTTC. Amino acid sequence: CATRAGGAYEQYF.

The rearrangement joins TRBV29-1 to TRBJ2-7, with TRBD2 identical over 10 bases. The CDR3 sequence is 15 residues long. Germline loops: CDR1 SQVTM, CDR2 ANQGSEA. The V gene end was trimmed by 3 bases and the J gene end by 3 bases; junction bases not matched to a gene: 8. The CDR3 DNA sequence: TGCAGCGTTGAGGCTAATAGCGGGGGGCTCTACGAGCAGTACTTC. Its translation: CSVEANSGGLYEQYF.

This clonotype was found many times. The J gene is TRBJ2-5, the V gene TRBV7-2; D not resolved. Germline CDR1 SGHTA, CDR2 FQGNSA. This CDR3 has 12 amino acids. The V and J ends lost 5 bases and 1 base respectively, with 5 bases between them. For the CDR3, the DNA is TGTGCCAGCAGCCGAACCCAAGAGACCCAGTACTTC. This encodes CASSRTQETQYF.

This clonotype was seen a few times. The V gene is TRBV28, the J gene TRBJ2-7; 7 bases are a match to TRBD2. Germline V gene sequence: CDR1 MDHEN, CDR2 SYDVKM. The CDR3 sequence is 15 residues long. The J segment lost 5 bases and the V segment lost 6 bases, leaving 13 bases of the junction unmatched. CDR3 protein: CASRGGGLSLNEQYF. The CDR3 DNA reads as TGTGCCAGCAGGGGGGGGGGACTTTCCCTTAACGAGCAGTACTTC.

A few counts support this clonotype. DNA for the CDR3: TGTGCCAGCAGTCGGGACCGCACAGATACGCAGTATTTT. Translating gives CASSRDRTDTQYF. The chain is built from TRBV2 and TRBJ2-3; D is possibly TRBD1 or TRBD2 (5 bases each). Trimming removed 5 bases from V and 1 base from J, with 7 bases in between. Germline values: CDR1 SNHLY, CDR2 FYNNEI. The CDR3 has 13 residues. The complete variable domain, with remaining parts taken from reference TRBV2 and TRBJ2-3, reads EPEVTQTPSHQVTQMGQEVILRCVPISNHLYFYWYRQILGQKVEFLVSFYNNEISEKSEIFDDQFSVERPDGSNFTLKIRSTKLEDSAMYFCASSRDRTDTQYFGPGTRLTVL.

The chain couples TRBV5-5 to TRBJ2-2; D unclear. The V end was cut by 2 bases, the J end by 5 bases, with 7 bases between. Germline values: CDR1 SGHKS, CDR2 YYEKEE (reference sequence). CDR3 size: 13 residues. CDR3 sequence (DNA): TGTGCCAGCAGCTTAACAGCGACCGGGGAGCTGTTTTTT. As protein: CASSLTATGELFF.

This clonotype was recorded many times. This rearrangement joins TRBV9 to TRBJ2-1; D may be TRBD1 or TRBD2 (5 bases each). There are 14 residues in the CDR3. Trimming stripped 7 bases from V and 8 bases from J, with 19 bases between. The germline V gene has CDR1 SGDLS and CDR2 YYNGEE. The CDR3 is CASVEGSSGDEQFF. The CDR3 DNA reads TGTGCCAGCGTCGAGGGGTCAAGTGGGGATGAGCAGTTCTTC.

Many counts were recorded for this clonotype. The chain combines TRBV5-5 with TRBJ1-3; 7 nucleotides agree with TRBD1. With V trimmed by 0 bases and J by 0 bases, 3 bases remained unmatched. CDR1 and CDR2 from the germline V gene are SGHKS and YYEKEE (reference sequence). The CDR3 is made up of 16 amino acids. In DNA form, the CDR3 reads TGTGCCAGCAGCTTGGAGGGGGCATTCTCTGGAAACACCATATATTTT. Encoded protein: CASSLEGAFSGNTIYF.

This clonotype was detected a few times. This chain's CDR3 is CSAKTVSYEQYF. CDR3 nucleotide sequence: TGCAGTGCTAAAACGGTCTCCTACGAGCAGTACTTC. J is TRBJ2-7 and V is TRBV20-1; D gene unclear. CDR3 size: 12 residues. V was clipped by 4 bases and J by 0 bases, with 7 bases between them. CDR1 is DFQATT, CDR2 SNEGSKA, per germline (reference sequence).

This clonotype was detected a few times. V usage is TRBV7-3 and J usage is TRBJ2-5; maybe TRBD2 (7 bases). The V end lost 0 bases, the J end lost 4 bases, and 12 bases lay between the germline ends. Germline CDR1 and CDR2: SGHTA and FQGTGA. This CDR3 region has 15 residues. The CDR3 sequence is CASSLTRGARETQYF. In DNA, the CDR3 is TGTGCCAGCAGCTTAACCCGGGGGGCCCGAGAGACCCAGTACTTC.

The gene calls are TRBV19 and TRBJ2-1; D is possibly TRBD1 (5 bases). CDR1 is LNHDA and CDR2 is SQIVND in the germline V gene (reference sequence). This CDR3 is built from 17 residues. With 3 bases removed from V and 4 bases from J, the gap between germline ends came to 19 bases. In DNA, the CDR3 is TGTGCCAGTAGTATCGACCTAACAGGTTCGAGTTACAATGAGCAGTTCTTC. Amino acid sequence: CASSIDLTGSSYNEQFF. The whole variable domain, filled in from reference TRBV19 and TRBJ2-1, reads DGGITQSPKYLFRKEGQNVTLSCEQNLNHDAMYWYRQDPGQGLRLIYYSQIVNDFQKGDIAEGYSVSREKKESFPLTVTSAQKNPTAFYLCASSIDLTGSSYNEQFFGPGTRLTVL.

As DNA, the CDR3 is TGCGCCAGCAGCTTGGCCACGGGGGCTAGCGGGGGGGCGTCAGATACGCAGTATTTT. This translates into CASSLATGASGGASDTQYF. This chain joins TRBV5-1 and TRBJ2-3; TRBD2 agrees at 12 bases. Trimming took 0 bases from V and 4 from J; bases not matched to a gene: 12. This CDR3 region has 19 residues. Germline CDR1 reads SGHRS; CDR2 reads YFSETQ.